These T cell receptor beta chains were read from a single sample in a study of kidney transplant recipient with SARS-CoV-2 infection. TCRdb recomputed calls from the reads with MiXCR, one row per CDR3 protein. The data hold approximately 250,000 distinct CDR3 sequences, with less than 35% observed a single time. This material consisted of a blood sample, taken at baseline and on day 111 from a kidney transplant recipient. These receptors all come from a male patient in his thirties who had COVID-19 and was a kidney transplant recipient. Some T cells may arise from the graft donor. The CDR3 runs from the conserved cysteine through the conserved F or W. Each record gives: D gene, clone size, J gene, V gene, CDR3 protein, CDR3 DNA. D genes are given only for firm matches. A clone size is listed for some rows: how often the clone was seen (once, few, many), or a class if it is expanded.

D: .; size: .; J: TRBJ1-2; V: TRBV6-9; CDR3: CASSRSKPYGKTHGYTF; DNA: TGTGCCAGCAGTCGCTCTAAGCCTTACGGAAAGACCCATGGCTACACCTTC
D: TRBD2; size: few; J: TRBJ2-3; V: TRBV6-4; CDR3: CASSALAGASTDTQYF; DNA: TGTGCCAGCAGTGCCCTAGCGGGGGCGTCCACAGATACGCAGTATTTT
D: .; size: .; J: TRBJ2-1; V: TRBV19; CDR3: CASSSSGRKVYNEQFF; DNA: TGTGCCAGTAGTTCCTCCGGACGGAAAGTTTACAATGAGCAGTTCTTC
D: .; size: .; J: TRBJ1-2; V: TRBV16; CDR3: CASSFYWVVRKTYGYTF; DNA: TGTGCCAGCAGCTTCTACTGGGTCGTTAGAAAGACCTATGGCTACACCTTC
D: TRBD1; size: .; J: TRBJ2-3; V: TRBV5-6; CDR3: CASSLSPRDRGYF; DNA: TGTGCCAGCAGCCTATCCCCCCGGGACAGGGGGTATTTT
D: .; size: many; J: TRBJ1-1; V: TRBV7-6; CDR3: CASSKGTPRGDTEAFF; DNA: TGTGCCAGCAGCAAGGGGACACCTCGAGGAGACACTGAAGCTTTCTTT
D: .; size: many; J: TRBJ1-5; V: TRBV10-3; CDR3: CAISTGTDQPQHF; DNA: TGTGCCATCAGTACAGGGACGGATCAGCCCCAGCATTTT
D: TRBD2; size: many; J: TRBJ2-7; V: TRBV7-9; CDR3: CASSLGRGVHEQYF; DNA: TGTGCCAGCAGCTTAGGGCGGGGGGTACACGAGCAGTACTTC
D: TRBD1; size: many; J: TRBJ1-4; V: TRBV5-4; CDR3: CASSFDRATNEKLFF; DNA: TGTGCCAGCAGTTTCGACAGGGCGACTAATGAAAAACTGTTTTTT
D: .; size: many; J: TRBJ2-2; V: TRBV7-3; CDR3: CASSLAGYTGELFF; DNA: TGTGCCAGCAGCTTAGCAGGGTACACCGGGGAGCTGTTTTTT
D: .; size: many; J: TRBJ1-2; V: TRBV25-1; CDR3: CASSNHRELGKTYGYTF; DNA: TGTGCCAGCAGTAACCATCGAGAACTGGGAAAGACCTATGGCTACACCTTC
D: TRBD2; size: many; J: TRBJ2-1; V: TRBV30; CDR3: CAWSLSGRGDEQFF; DNA: TGTGCCTGGAGCCTTAGCGGGAGGGGCGATGAGCAGTTCTTC
D: TRBD2; size: many; J: TRBJ2-7; V: TRBV6-5; CDR3: CASSYEREGYEQYF; DNA: TGTGCCAGCAGTTACGAGCGGGAGGGATACGAGCAGTACTTC
D: .; size: few; J: TRBJ2-1; V: TRBV28; CDR3: CASSLSPGLSDNEQFF; DNA: TGTGCCAGCAGCCTATCCCCGGGCCTATCCGACAATGAGCAGTTCTTC
D: .; size: .; J: TRBJ1-2; V: TRBV6-9; CDR3: CASSPKGPYGKTYGYTF; DNA: TGTGCCAGCAGCCCCAAAGGGCCTTACGGAAAGACCTATGGCTACACCTTC
D: .; size: many; J: TRBJ1-2; V: TRBV3-1; CDR3: CASSQEVGLGYGYTF; DNA: TGTGCCAGCAGCCAAGAGGTCGGGTTGGGGTATGGCTACACCTTC
D: .; size: many; J: TRBJ1-6; V: TRBV20-1; CDR3: CSARDRFFEGDNSPLHF; DNA: TGCAGTGCTAGAGATAGGTTCTTTGAGGGAGATAATTCACCCCTCCACTTT
D: .; size: many; J: TRBJ1-2; V: TRBV7-1; CDR3: CASSVPSHEGKTYGYTF; DNA: TGTGCCAGCAGCGTTCCAAGTCACGAGGGAAAGACCTATGGCTACACCTTC
D: .; size: few; J: TRBJ1-2; V: TRBV12-2; CDR3: CASRAFKTPRKTYGYTF; DNA: TGTGCAAGTCGCGCATTCAAGACTCCACGAAAGACCTATGGCTACACCTTC
D: TRBD2; size: few; J: TRBJ2-3; V: TRBV5-1; CDR3: CASSLGTSGSRYTDTQYF; DNA: TGCGCCAGCAGCTTAGGGACTAGCGGGAGTCGTTACACAGATACGCAGTATTTT
D: .; size: .; J: TRBJ2-7; V: TRBV20-1; CDR3: CSARDPVRGVEQYF; DNA: TGCAGTGCTAGAGATCCGGTCAGAGGGGTCGAGCAGTACTTC
D: .; size: many; J: TRBJ2-7; V: TRBV28; CDR3: CASSRTGRDSYEQYF; DNA: TGTGCCAGCAGTCGGACAGGGAGGGACTCCTACGAGCAGTACTTC
D: .; size: few; J: TRBJ1-1; V: TRBV5-1; CDR3: CASREFVNTEAFF; DNA: TGCGCCAGCAGAGAATTTGTGAACACTGAAGCTTTCTTT
D: TRBD2; size: .; J: TRBJ2-7; V: TRBV6-6; CDR3: CAGSYRGGDEQYF; DNA: TGTGCCGGCAGTTACCGGGGGGGGGACGAGCAGTACTTC
D: TRBD2; size: few; J: TRBJ2-3; V: TRBV9; CDR3: CASSVEMGATGTSGRWDTQYF; DNA: TGTGCCAGCAGCGTAGAGATGGGGGCAACAGGGACTAGCGGGAGATGGGATACGCAGTATTTT
D: .; size: many; J: TRBJ1-5; V: TRBV29-1; CDR3: CSVEDGDRGGGPQHF; DNA: TGCAGCGTTGAAGATGGGGACCGTGGGGGTGGGCCCCAGCATTTT
D: .; size: many; J: TRBJ1-2; V: TRBV7-6; CDR3: CASSSGGESRKTYGYTF; DNA: TGTGCCAGCAGCTCTGGGGGTGAATCTCGAAAGACCTATGGCTACACCTTC
D: TRBD1; size: many; J: TRBJ1-1; V: TRBV4-3; CDR3: CASSQTDRGTEAFF; DNA: TGCGCCAGCAGCCAGACCGACAGGGGGACTGAAGCTTTCTTT
D: .; size: many; J: TRBJ2-7; V: TRBV27; CDR3: CASSLRTTGARVHEQYF; DNA: TGTGCCAGCAGTTTGAGGACTACAGGGGCCCGAGTCCACGAGCAGTACTTC
D: .; size: many; J: TRBJ2-3; V: TRBV21-1; CDR3: CASRPSLATVMQDTQYF; DNA: TGTGCCAGCAGGCCATCACTAGCTACAGTCATGCAAGATACGCAGTATTTT
D: TRBD1; size: few; J: TRBJ2-5; V: TRBV11-1; CDR3: CASSLVGTEKETQYF; DNA: TGTGCCAGCAGCTTAGTAGGGACAGAAAAAGAGACCCAGTACTTC
D: .; size: many; J: TRBJ2-7; V: TRBV2; CDR3: CASSERSFPFEQYF; DNA: TGTGCCAGCAGTGAACGGTCCTTCCCCTTCGAGCAGTACTTC
D: .; size: many; J: TRBJ1-2; V: TRBV12-3/TRBV12-4; CDR3: CASSLGRGREYYGYTF; DNA: TGTGCCAGCAGTTTAGGGAGGGGGAGGGAGTACTATGGCTACACCTTC
D: TRBD1; size: many; J: TRBJ2-7; V: TRBV20-1; CDR3: CSARDGTARDTYEQYF; DNA: TGCAGTGCTAGAGACGGGACAGCGCGCGATACCTACGAGCAGTACTTC
D: TRBD1; size: many; J: TRBJ2-7; V: TRBV6-5; CDR3: CASSYSSWTGSYEQYF; DNA: TGTGCCAGCAGTTACTCGAGTTGGACAGGAAGCTATGAGCAGTACTTC
D: .; size: many; J: TRBJ2-3; V: TRBV10-3; CDR3: CAISESKNTDTQYF; DNA: TGTGCCATCAGTGAGTCAAAGAACACAGATACGCAGTATTTT
D: TRBD2; size: few; J: TRBJ2-3; V: TRBV28; CDR3: CASSSRTSGSTDTQYF; DNA: TGTGCCAGCAGTTCTCGGACTAGCGGGAGCACAGATACGCAGTATTTT
D: .; size: .; J: TRBJ1-3; V: TRBV28; CDR3: CASSLWFSGNTIYF; DNA: TGTGCCAGCAGTTTATGGTTCTCTGGAAACACCATATATTTT
D: .; size: many; J: TRBJ1-1; V: TRBV6-5; CDR3: CASRANENTEAFF; DNA: TGTGCCAGCAGGGCAAATGAGAACACTGAAGCTTTCTTT
D: TRBD2; size: few; J: TRBJ2-3; V: TRBV11-2; CDR3: CASSLDTVLAGGPTRSTDTQYF; DNA: TGTGCCAGCAGCTTAGATACGGTCCTGGCGGGAGGGCCTACAAGAAGCACAGATACGCAGTATTTT
D: .; size: many; J: TRBJ2-7; V: TRBV3-2; CDR3: CASSQDGGRLDEQYF; DNA: TGTGCCAGCAGCCAAGATGGCGGACGCCTTGACGAGCAGTACTTC
D: .; size: many; J: TRBJ1-2; V: TRBV6-4; CDR3: CASSNRHSHGKTYGYTF; DNA: TGTGCCAGCAGTAATCGGCACTCACACGGAAAGACCTATGGCTACACCTTC
D: .; size: many; J: TRBJ2-1; V: TRBV6-5; CDR3: CASSPLRRPLRGDEQFF; DNA: TGTGCCAGCAGTCCTCTGCGGCGGCCTCTTCGAGGGGATGAGCAGTTCTTC
D: .; size: .; J: TRBJ2-3; V: TRBV19; CDR3: CASSTDRTDTQYF; DNA: TGTGCCAGTAGTACCGACCGCACAGATACGCAGTATTTT
D: .; size: many; J: TRBJ2-2; V: TRBV19; CDR3: CASSIQTPGELFF; DNA: TGTGCCAGTAGTATCCAGACGCCCGGGGAGCTGTTTTTT